The 10 T cell receptor beta chains listed next were all sequenced from one sample in a study of T cell responses to AZD1222 COVID-19 vaccine. Repertoires were generated with immunoSEQ multiplex PCR, while TCRdb's copy carries only in-frame clones and drops some. The sample has about 120,000 clones; more than 85% are singletons. The material was peripheral blood, obtained on day 0 of MenACWY control vaccination. The receptors originated from an adult in good health.

The V gene is TRBV2, the J gene TRBJ2-7, with TRBD2 identical over 9 bases. This CDR3 has 15 residues. J lost 0 bases, V lost 4 bases, and 4 bases had no gene match. CDR1 and CDR2 from the germline V gene are SNHLY and FYNNEI. The CDR3 is CASSASGRSSYEQYF. DNA for the CDR3: TGTGCCAGCAGTGCCAGCGGGAGGTCCTCCTACGAGCAGTACTTC.

The chain has TRBV2 and TRBJ1-3, with TRBD1 matching over 7 bases. Looked up from germline, CDR1 is SNHLY and CDR2 is FYNNEI. The CDR3 covers 15 residues. With V trimmed by 10 bases and J by 4 bases, 13 bases remained unmatched. The CDR3: CANMPYRGMGNTIYF. In DNA, the CDR3 is TGTGCCAACATGCCTTACAGGGGAATGGGAAACACCATATATTTT. The full variable domain, with the rest looked up from reference TRBV2 and TRBJ1-3, is EPEVTQTPSHQVTQMGQEVILRCVPISNHLYFYWYRQILGQKVEFLVSFYNNEISEKSEIFDDQFSVERPDGSNFTLKIRSTKLEDSAMYFCANMPYRGMGNTIYFGEGSWLTVV.

J is TRBJ2-2 and V is TRBV6-1; no reliable D call. Between the trimmed V and J ends, which lost 3 bases and 6 bases, there was a span of 14 bases. CDR3 length: 15 residues. The V gene's germline CDR1 is MNHNS and CDR2 SASEGT. The CDR3 nucleotides read TGTGCCAGCAGTGACAGACCCGTCGTGCCCGGGGAGCTGTTTTTT. Its protein product is CASSDRPVVPGELFF.

The V gene is TRBV7-7, the J gene TRBJ2-5; 9 nucleotides align to TRBD1. With V trimmed by 5 bases and J by 5 bases, 6 bases remained unmatched. Per germline, CDR1 SSHAT and CDR2 FNYEAQ (reference sequence). The CDR3 totals 14 residues. The CDR3 nucleotides read TGTGCCAGCAGCCTAAACAGGGGGCCGGAGACCCAGTACTTC. It is translated as CASSLNRGPETQYF.

The chain employs TRBV27 and TRBJ1-6, with 7 bases identical to TRBD1. Germline CDR1 reads MNHEY; CDR2 reads SMNVEV (reference sequence). Trimming removed 5 bases from V and 9 bases from J; junction bases left unmatched: 7. The CDR3 sequence is 14 residues long. CDR3: CASSKGAGGSPLHF. CDR3 DNA: TGTGCCAGCAGTAAGGGGGCTGGAGGTTCACCCCTCCACTTT.

The chain is built from TRBV5-8 and TRBJ2-4; D is undetermined. Germline V gene sequence: CDR1 SGHTS, CDR2 YDEGEE. The CDR3 extends over 11 amino acids. V dropped 4 bases and J dropped 13 bases, with 12 bases sitting between them. The CDR3 loop is CASSRGQQQYF. The CDR3 region has the DNA TGTGCCAGCAGCCGAGGTCAGCAACAGTACTTC.

This clone was counted between two and nine times. The chain is built from TRBV10-3 and TRBJ2-1; 13 bases fit TRBD2. V dropped 0 bases and J dropped 7; count of bases not matched to a gene: 3. The CDR3 contains 16 residues. The germline V gene has CDR1 ENHRY and CDR2 SYGVKD. The CDR3 DNA reads TGTGCCATCAGTGAGTCGACTAGCGGGAGGCGAAATGAGCAGTTCTTC. This codes for CAISESTSGRRNEQFF.

The V call is TRBV28, the J call TRBJ2-7; tentative D call: TRBD2 (5 bases). The germline gives CDR1 MDHEN, CDR2 SYDVKM. The CDR3 has 15 residues. V lost 6 bases and J 3 bases, leaving 18 bases between the germline ends. The CDR3 sequence: CASRDGGPRFYEQYF. CDR3 DNA: TGTGCCAGCAGGGACGGAGGACCGAGATTCTACGAGCAGTACTTC.

This sequence joins TRBV19 and TRBJ1-1; D call uncertain. The V end lost 7 bases, the J end lost 11 bases, and 17 bases lay between the germline ends. Germline CDR1 reads LNHDA; CDR2 reads SQIVND (reference sequence). The CDR3 totals 12 residues. CDR3 in amino acids: CASKGGSLGAFF. The CDR3, as DNA: TGTGCCAGTAAGGGAGGGAGCCTGGGGGCTTTCTTT.

V gene TRBV3-1 (or the pseudogene TRBV3-2) combines with J gene TRBJ2-6; D gene unclear. In germline, CDR1 is LGHDT, CDR2 YNNKEL (reference sequence). CDR3 size: 14 residues. Trimming removed 5 bases from V and 0 bases from J, with 5 bases in between. The CDR3 DNA follows: TGTGCCAGCAGCGCAAACTCTGGGGCCAACGTCCTGACTTTC. Translated: CASSANSGANVLTF.